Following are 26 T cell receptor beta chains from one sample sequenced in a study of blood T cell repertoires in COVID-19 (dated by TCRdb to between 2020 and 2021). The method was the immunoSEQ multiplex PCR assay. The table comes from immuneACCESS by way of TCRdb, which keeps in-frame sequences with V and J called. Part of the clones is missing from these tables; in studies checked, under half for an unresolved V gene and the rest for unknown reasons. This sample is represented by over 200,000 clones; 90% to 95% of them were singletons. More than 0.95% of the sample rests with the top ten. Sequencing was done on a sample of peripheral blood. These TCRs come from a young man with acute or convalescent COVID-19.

The CDR3 nucleotides are TGTGCCAGCAGTTACCGGGGACTCTCACAAGAGACCCAGTACTTC. It is translated as CASSYRGLSQETQYF. The gene calls are TRBV6-5 and TRBJ2-5; D perhaps matches TRBD2 (6 bases). V lost 2 bases, J lost 2 bases, and 12 bases lay in between. The CDR3 runs 15 residues. Per the germline V gene, CDR1 is MNHEY and CDR2 is SVGAGI.

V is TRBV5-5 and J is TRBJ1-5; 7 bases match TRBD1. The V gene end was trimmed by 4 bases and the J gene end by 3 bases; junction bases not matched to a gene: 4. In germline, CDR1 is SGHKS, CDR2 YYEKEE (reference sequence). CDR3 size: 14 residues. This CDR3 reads CASSGDRVNQPQHF. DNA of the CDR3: TGTGCCAGCAGCGGTGACAGGGTCAATCAGCCCCAGCATTTT.

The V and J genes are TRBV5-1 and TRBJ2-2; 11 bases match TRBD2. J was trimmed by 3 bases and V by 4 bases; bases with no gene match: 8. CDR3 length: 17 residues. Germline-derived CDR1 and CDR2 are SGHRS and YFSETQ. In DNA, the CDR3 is TGCGCCAGCAGCCTGGGTCCGACTAGCGGGGACACCGGGGAGCTGTTTTTT. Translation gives CASSLGPTSGDTGELFF.

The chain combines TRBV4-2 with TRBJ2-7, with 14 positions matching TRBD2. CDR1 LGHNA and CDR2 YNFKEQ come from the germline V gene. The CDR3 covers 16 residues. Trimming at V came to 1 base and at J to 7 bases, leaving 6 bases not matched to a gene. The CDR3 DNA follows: TGTGCCAGCAGCCAAGTGACTAGCGGGGGGGCAGGAGAGCAGTACTTC. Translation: CASSQVTSGGAGEQYF.

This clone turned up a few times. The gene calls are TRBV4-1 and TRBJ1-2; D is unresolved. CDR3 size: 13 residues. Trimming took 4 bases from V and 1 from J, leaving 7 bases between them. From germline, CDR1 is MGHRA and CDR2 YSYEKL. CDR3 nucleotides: TGCGCCAGCAGCCTTCAGATTAACTATGGCTACACCTTC. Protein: CASSLQINYGYTF.

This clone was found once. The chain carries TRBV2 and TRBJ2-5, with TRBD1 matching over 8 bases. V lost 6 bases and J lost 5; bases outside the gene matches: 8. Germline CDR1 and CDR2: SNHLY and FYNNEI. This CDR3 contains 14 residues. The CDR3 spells CASRTRGRGETQYF. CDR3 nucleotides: TGTGCCAGCAGAACCAGGGGGCGCGGGGAGACCCAGTACTTC. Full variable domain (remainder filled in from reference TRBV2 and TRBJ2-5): EPEVTQTPSHQVTQMGQEVILRCVPISNHLYFYWYRQILGQKVEFLVSFYNNEISEKSEIFDDQFSVERPDGSNFTLKIRSTKLEDSAMYFCASRTRGRGETQYFGPGTRLLVL.

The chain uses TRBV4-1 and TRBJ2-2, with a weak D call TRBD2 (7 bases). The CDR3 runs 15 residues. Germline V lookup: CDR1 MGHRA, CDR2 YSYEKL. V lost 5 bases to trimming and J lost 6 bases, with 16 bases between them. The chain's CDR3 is CASSSRGGPSGELFF. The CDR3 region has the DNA TGCGCCAGCAGCTCGAGGGGGGGGCCCTCCGGGGAGCTGTTTTTT.

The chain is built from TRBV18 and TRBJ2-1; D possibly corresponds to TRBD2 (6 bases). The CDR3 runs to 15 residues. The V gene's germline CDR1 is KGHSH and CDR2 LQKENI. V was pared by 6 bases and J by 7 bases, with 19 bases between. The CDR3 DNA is TGTGCCAGCTCCCCCCAGGGAGTTGGGGGGAATGAGCAGTTCTTC. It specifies CASSPQGVGGNEQFF.

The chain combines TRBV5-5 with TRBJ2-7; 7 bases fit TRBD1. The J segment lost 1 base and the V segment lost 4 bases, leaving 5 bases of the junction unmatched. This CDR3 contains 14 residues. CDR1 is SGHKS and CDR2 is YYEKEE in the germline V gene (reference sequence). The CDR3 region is CASSRQGWSYEQYF. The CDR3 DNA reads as TGTGCCAGCAGCAGACAGGGATGGTCCTACGAGCAGTACTTC.

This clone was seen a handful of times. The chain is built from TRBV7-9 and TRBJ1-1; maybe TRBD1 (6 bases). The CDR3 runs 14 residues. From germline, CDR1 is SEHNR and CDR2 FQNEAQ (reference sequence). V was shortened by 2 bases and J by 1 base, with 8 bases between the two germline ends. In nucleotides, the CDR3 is TGTGCCAGCAGCTTAAGGACAGCGAACACTGAAGCTTTCTTT. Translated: CASSLRTANTEAFF.

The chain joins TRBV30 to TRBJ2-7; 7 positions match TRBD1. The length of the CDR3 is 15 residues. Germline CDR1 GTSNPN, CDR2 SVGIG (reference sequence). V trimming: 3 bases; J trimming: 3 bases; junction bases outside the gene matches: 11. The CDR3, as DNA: TGTGCCTGGAGCGGTCCCGGACAGGATTACTACGAGCAGTACTTC. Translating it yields CAWSGPGQDYYEQYF. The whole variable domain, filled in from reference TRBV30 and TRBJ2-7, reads SQTIHQWPATLVQPVGSPLSLECTVEGTSNPNLYWYRQAAGRGLQLLFYSVGIGQISSEVPQNLSASRPQDRQFILSSKKLLLSDSGFYLCAWSGPGQDYYEQYFGPGTRLTVT.

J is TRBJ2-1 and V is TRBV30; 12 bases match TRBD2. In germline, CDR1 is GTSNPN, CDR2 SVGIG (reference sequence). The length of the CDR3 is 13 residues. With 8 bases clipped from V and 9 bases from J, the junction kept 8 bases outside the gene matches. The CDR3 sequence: CAGRLAGVFEQFF. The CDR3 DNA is TGTGCCGGCAGACTAGCGGGAGTTTTTGAGCAGTTCTTC.

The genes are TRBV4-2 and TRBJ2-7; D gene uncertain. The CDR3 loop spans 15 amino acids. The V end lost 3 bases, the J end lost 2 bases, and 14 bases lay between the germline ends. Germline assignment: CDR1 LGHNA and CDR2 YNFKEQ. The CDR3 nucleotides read TGTGCCAGCAGCCAGCCGGGTTCCGCGACCTACGAGCAGTACTTC. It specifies CASSQPGSATYEQYF.

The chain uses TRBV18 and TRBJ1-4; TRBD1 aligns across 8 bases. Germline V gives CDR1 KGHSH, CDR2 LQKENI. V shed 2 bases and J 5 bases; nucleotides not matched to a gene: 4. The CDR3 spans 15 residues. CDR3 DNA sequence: TGTGCCAGCTCACCAGGGACAGGCATCAATGAAAAACTGTTTTTT. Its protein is CASSPGTGINEKLFF.

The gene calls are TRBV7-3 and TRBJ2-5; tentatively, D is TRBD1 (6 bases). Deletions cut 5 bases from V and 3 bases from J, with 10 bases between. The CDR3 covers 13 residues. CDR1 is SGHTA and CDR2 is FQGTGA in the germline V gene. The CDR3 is CASSRRTEETQYF. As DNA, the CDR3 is TGTGCCAGCAGCCGGAGGACAGAAGAGACCCAGTACTTC.

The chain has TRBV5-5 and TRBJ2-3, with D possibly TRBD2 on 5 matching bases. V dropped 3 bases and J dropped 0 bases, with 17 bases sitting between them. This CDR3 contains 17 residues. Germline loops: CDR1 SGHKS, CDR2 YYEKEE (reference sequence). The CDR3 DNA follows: TGTGCCAGCAGCTCGGATCCTCGGGGTTTCAGCACAGATACGCAGTATTTT. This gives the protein CASSSDPRGFSTDTQYF.

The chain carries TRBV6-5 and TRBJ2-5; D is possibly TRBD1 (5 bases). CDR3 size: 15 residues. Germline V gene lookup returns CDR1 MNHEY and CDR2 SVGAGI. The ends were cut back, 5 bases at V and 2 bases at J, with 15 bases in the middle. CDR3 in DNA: TGTGCCAGCAGTCCCTCAGGGATCTTTCAAGAGACCCAGTACTTC. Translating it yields CASSPSGIFQETQYF.

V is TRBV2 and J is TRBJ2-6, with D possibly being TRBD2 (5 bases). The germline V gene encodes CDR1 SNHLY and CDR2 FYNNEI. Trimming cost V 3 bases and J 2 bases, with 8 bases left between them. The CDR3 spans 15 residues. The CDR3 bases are TGTGCCAGCAGTGATTCCGGGGCTGGGGCCAACGTCCTGACTTTC. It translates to CASSDSGAGANVLTF.

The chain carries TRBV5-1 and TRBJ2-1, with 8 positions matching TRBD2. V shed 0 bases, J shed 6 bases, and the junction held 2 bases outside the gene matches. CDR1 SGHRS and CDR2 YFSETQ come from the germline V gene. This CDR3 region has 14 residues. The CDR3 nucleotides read TGCGCCAGCAGCTTGGGGACTAGCAGCAATGAGCAGTTCTTC. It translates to CASSLGTSSNEQFF.

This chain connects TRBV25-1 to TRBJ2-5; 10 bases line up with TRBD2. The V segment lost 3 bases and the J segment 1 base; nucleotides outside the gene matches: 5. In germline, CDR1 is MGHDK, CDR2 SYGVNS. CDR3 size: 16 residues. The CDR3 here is CASSDVAGGIQETQYF. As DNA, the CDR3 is TGTGCCAGCAGTGATGTAGCGGGGGGAATCCAAGAGACCCAGTACTTC.

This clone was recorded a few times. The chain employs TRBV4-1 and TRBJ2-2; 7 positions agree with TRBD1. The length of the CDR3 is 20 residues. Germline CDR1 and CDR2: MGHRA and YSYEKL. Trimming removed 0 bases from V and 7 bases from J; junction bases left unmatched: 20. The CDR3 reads CASSQDPGQDRYASDGELFF. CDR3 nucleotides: TGCGCCAGCAGCCAAGATCCAGGACAGGACCGTTATGCGAGTGACGGGGAGCTGTTTTTT.

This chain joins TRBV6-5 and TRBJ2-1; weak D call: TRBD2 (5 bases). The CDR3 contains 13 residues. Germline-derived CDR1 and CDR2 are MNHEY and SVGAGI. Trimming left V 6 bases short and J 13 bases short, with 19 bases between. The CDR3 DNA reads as TGTGCCAGCAGAACTACTAGACTGATAAATCAGTTCTTC. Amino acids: CASRTTRLINQFF.

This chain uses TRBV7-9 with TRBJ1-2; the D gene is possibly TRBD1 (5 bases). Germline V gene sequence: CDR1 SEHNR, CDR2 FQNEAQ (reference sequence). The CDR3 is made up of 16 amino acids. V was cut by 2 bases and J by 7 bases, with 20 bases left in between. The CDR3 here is CASSLSRKPRASGYTF. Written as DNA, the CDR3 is TGTGCCAGCAGCTTATCGCGAAAACCCAGGGCTAGTGGCTACACCTTC.

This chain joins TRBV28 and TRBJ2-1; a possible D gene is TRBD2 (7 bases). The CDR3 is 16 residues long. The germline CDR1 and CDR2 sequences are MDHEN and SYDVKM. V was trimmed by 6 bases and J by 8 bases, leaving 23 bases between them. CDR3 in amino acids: CASRTPSGEGGYEQFF. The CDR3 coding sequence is TGTGCCAGCAGAACCCCGTCAGGGGAGGGGGGGTATGAGCAGTTCTTC. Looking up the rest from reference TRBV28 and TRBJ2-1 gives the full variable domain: DVKVTQSSRYLVKRTGEKVFLECVQDMDHENMFWYRQDPGLGLRLIYFSYDVKMKEKGDIPEGYSVSREKKERFSLILESASTNQTSMYLCASRTPSGEGGYEQFFGPGTRLTVL.

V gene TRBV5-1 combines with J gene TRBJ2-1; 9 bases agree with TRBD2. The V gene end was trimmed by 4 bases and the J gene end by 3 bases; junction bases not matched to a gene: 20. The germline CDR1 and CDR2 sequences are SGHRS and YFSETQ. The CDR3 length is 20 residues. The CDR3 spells CASSDLRSGGTSRGYNEQFF. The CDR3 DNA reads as TGCGCCAGCAGCGACCTTAGAAGCGGGGGGACCTCTAGGGGCTACAATGAGCAGTTCTTC.

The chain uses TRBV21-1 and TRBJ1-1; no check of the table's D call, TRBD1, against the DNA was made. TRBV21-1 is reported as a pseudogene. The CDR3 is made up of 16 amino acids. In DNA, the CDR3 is TGTGCCAGCAGAAACGGGACTCACTCCAGGGGGACTGAAGCTTTCTTT. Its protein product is CASRNGTHSRGTEAFF.